A selection of T cell receptor beta chains follows, all from one sample in a study of CD8+ T cells in alopecia areata. The method was immunoSEQ multiplex PCR; TCRdb's version includes in-frame clones alone and lacks a portion of them. Among under 40,000 clones listed, 55% were seen once. The specimen was NKG2D-high CD8+ T cells sorted from blood. Receptors were obtained from a human donor with alopecia areata. CDR3s include the opening cysteine and the closing phenylalanine or tryptophan. D genes are given only for firm matches. Clone size appears in some rows only: once, few, many, or a class for an expanded clone.

j_gene	d_gene	v_gene	abundance	CDR3aa	CDR3nt
TRBJ2-1	TRBD1	TRBV7-3	few	CASSLDGTGTGNEQFF	TGTGCCAGCAGCTTAGATGGGACAGGGACCGGCAATGAGCAGTTCTTC
TRBJ1-4	TRBD1	TRBV4-1	NA	CASSRDRVGEKLFF	TGCGCCAGCAGCCGTGACAGGGTGGGTGAAAAACTGTTTTTT
TRBJ2-7	NA	TRBV20-1	few	CSGESRYEQYF	TGCAGTGGGGAGTCGCGGTACGAGCAGTACTTC
TRBJ2-7	TRBD2	TRBV4-3	NA	CASSHLLAGAAYEQYF	TGCGCCAGCAGCCACCTACTAGCGGGAGCTGCCTACGAGCAGTACTTC
TRBJ1-1	NA	TRBV28	NA	CASSLYIPRRGTEAFF	TGTGCCAGCAGTTTATACATCCCAAGGAGGGGTACTGAAGCTTTCTTT
TRBJ2-7	NA	TRBV2	NA	CASRGFKQYF	TGTGCCAGCAGAGGGTTTAAGCAGTACTTC
TRBJ2-1	NA	TRBV27	medium-sized	CASRDGYNEQFF	TGTGCCAGTCGGGACGGATACAATGAGCAGTTCTTC
TRBJ1-2	NA	TRBV29-1	few	CSVAPSHGYTF	TGCAGCGTTGCCCCCAGCCATGGCTACACCTTC
TRBJ2-2	TRBD1	TRBV4-1	few	CATTDRGVTGELFF	TGCGCCACGACAGACAGGGGAGTTACCGGGGAGCTGTTTTTT
TRBJ1-3	NA	TRBV29-1	few	CSVVPQGSGNTIYF	TGCAGCGTTGTCCCACAGGGTTCAGGAAACACCATATATTTT
TRBJ2-1	TRBD1	TRBV5-1	many	CASSSGTGDVNEQFF	TGCGCCAGCAGCTCCGGGACAGGGGACGTCAATGAGCAGTTCTTC
TRBJ2-7	NA	TRBV28	few	CASSFALANYEQYF	TGTGCCAGCAGTTTTGCGCTAGCCAACTACGAGCAGTACTTC
TRBJ1-2	NA	TRBV6-6	NA	CASSPGRTNYGYTF	TGTGCCAGCAGTCCTGGGAGAACCAACTATGGCTACACCTTC
TRBJ2-2	NA	TRBV15	NA	CATSTPKSPNTGELFF	TGTGCCACCAGCACTCCAAAAAGCCCGAACACCGGGGAGCTGTTTTTT
TRBJ2-3	NA	TRBV10-1	NA	CASSSGLPGDTQYF	TGCGCCAGCAGCAGCGGGCTTCCTGGAGATACGCAGTATTTT
TRBJ2-7	TRBD1	TRBV27	NA	CASSFSQGAVWEQYF	TGTGCCAGCAGTTTTTCTCAGGGGGCGGTATGGGAGCAGTACTTC
TRBJ1-3	NA	TRBV7-9	few	CASSLVRDSSGNTIYF	TGTGCCAGCAGCTTAGTCCGGGATAGCTCTGGAAACACCATATATTTT
TRBJ1-5	NA	TRBV19	NA	CASSIGGNQPQHF	TGTGCCAGTAGTATCGGAGGAAATCAGCCCCAGCATTTT
TRBJ2-7	TRBD1	TRBV25-1	NA	CASSTRQGKTYEQYF	TGTGCCAGCTCAACCCGACAGGGAAAAACCTACGAGCAGTACTTC
TRBJ2-6	NA	TRBV7-9	medium-sized	CATSRSGANVLTF	TGTGCCACGTCCCGGAGTGGGGCCAACGTCCTGACTTTC
TRBJ2-2	NA	TRBV6-5	NA	CASSWGAGELFF	TGTGCCAGCAGTTGGGGGGCCGGGGAGCTGTTTTTT
TRBJ2-7	NA	TRBV30	NA	CAWGDSSYEQYF	TGTGCCTGGGGAGACAGCTCCTACGAGCAGTACTTC
TRBJ1-5	NA	TRBV4-1	NA	CASSQGQWAPNQPQHF	TGCGCCAGCAGCCAAGGACAGTGGGCGCCCAATCAGCCCCAGCATTTT
TRBJ2-1	TRBD2	TRBV9	NA	CASSVDLAEDNEQFF	TGTGCCAGCAGCGTAGACCTAGCGGAGGACAATGAGCAGTTCTTC
TRBJ2-1	NA	TRBV7-9	NA	CASSLDSASGRIF	TGTGCCAGCAGCTTAGATTCGGCGAGCGGCAGGATCTTC
TRBJ2-5	NA	TRBV5-6	NA	CASSYNRDTLDF	TGTGCCAGCAGCTACAACCGGGACACGTTGGACTTC
TRBJ2-2	NA	TRBV11-2	NA	CASSDGKAGELFF	TGTGCCAGCAGCGATGGGAAGGCCGGGGAGCTGTTTTTT
TRBJ1-2	TRBD1	TRBV29-1	NA	CSAPTGGAGDGYTF	TGCAGCGCCCCGACAGGGGGCGCCGGCGATGGCTACACCTTC
TRBJ2-5	TRBD1	TRBV7-2	medium-sized	CASSPRIGSGGGETQYF	TGTGCCAGCAGCCCAAGAATAGGTTCAGGGGGCGGCGAGACCCAGTACTTC
TRBJ2-1	NA	TRBV27	NA	CASSLGGFAYNEQFF	TGTGCCAGCAGTTTAGGGGGGTTCGCCTACAATGAGCAGTTCTTC
TRBJ2-1	NA	TRBV27	NA	CASSLGTRGNEQFF	TGTGCCAGCAGTTTGGGGACACGGGGCAATGAGCAGTTCTTC
TRBJ1-5	NA	TRBV10-3	NA	CAIRGTEDSNQPQHF	TGTGCCATCAGGGGGACGGAGGATAGCAATCAGCCCCAGCATTTT
TRBJ1-1	NA	TRBV19	once	CASSIVKNTEAFF	TGTGCCAGTAGTATAGTAAAGAACACTGAAGCTTTCTTT
TRBJ2-7	NA	TRBV13	NA	CASSYTRKDYEQYF	TGTGCCAGCAGCTATACACGCAAGGATTACGAGCAGTACTTC
TRBJ2-1	NA	TRBV7-3	few	CASSPSGSYNEQFF	TGTGCCAGCAGCCCTAGTGGGTCCTACAATGAGCAGTTCTTC
TRBJ2-7	TRBD1	TRBV28	NA	CASSFFPLRGRAWDEQYF	TGTGCCAGCAGTTTCTTTCCTTTAAGGGGGCGAGCGTGGGACGAGCAGTACTTC
TRBJ2-7	TRBD2	TRBV29-1	few	CSVEERGSSYEQYF	TGCAGCGTTGAAGAACGCGGGAGCTCCTACGAGCAGTACTTC
TRBJ2-7	NA	TRBV5-6	few	CASSLEMTGRRYEQYF	TGTGCCAGCAGCTTGGAGATGACAGGTCGGCGCTACGAGCAGTACTTC
TRBJ2-7	NA	TRBV2	once	CASTGFRGGSYEQYF	TGTGCCAGCACCGGATTTAGGGGCGGCAGTTACGAGCAGTACTTC
TRBJ2-1	TRBD2	TRBV4-3	NA	CASSQGLADGNEQFF	TGCGCCAGCAGCCAAGGACTAGCGGATGGCAATGAGCAGTTCTTC
TRBJ2-1	TRBD2	TRBV18	NA	CASSPPSASGKYNEQFF	TGTGCCAGCTCACCACCGAGCGCTAGCGGAAAATACAATGAGCAGTTCTTC
TRBJ2-3	TRBD1	TRBV27	NA	CASSFGQGARDTQYF	TGTGCCAGCAGTTTCGGGCAGGGGGCGAGGGATACGCAGTATTTT
TRBJ1-5	NA	TRBV2	NA	CASGGTFANQPQHF	TGTGCCAGCGGAGGCACCTTCGCCAATCAGCCCCAGCATTTT
TRBJ1-4	TRBD1	TRBV7-2	NA	CASSLGTGAKLFF	TGTGCCAGCAGCTTAGGGACAGGGGCAAAACTGTTTTTT
TRBJ1-1	TRBD1	TRBV5-1	NA	CASSSPGGMRMNTEAFF	TGCGCCAGCAGCTCTCCAGGGGGCATGAGGATGAACACTGAAGCTTTCTTT
TRBJ1-3	NA	TRBV29-1	NA	CSVGRDSGNTIYF	TGCAGCGTTGGAAGGGACTCTGGAAACACCATATATTTT
TRBJ1-1	NA	TRBV7-8	NA	CASSLVISGNTEAFF	TGTGCCAGCAGCTTAGTTATTTCCGGGAACACTGAAGCTTTCTTT
TRBJ2-2	NA	TRBV6-6	few	CASSFEWITGELFF	TGTGCCAGCAGTTTTGAGTGGATAACCGGGGAGCTGTTTTTT
TRBJ2-1	NA	TRBV13	NA	CASSPGSSYNEQFF	TGTGCCAGCAGCCCAGGTTCCTCCTACAATGAGCAGTTCTTC
TRBJ2-1	TRBD1	TRBV27	NA	CASSFQGADYNEQFF	TGTGCCAGCAGTTTTCAGGGGGCAGATTACAATGAGCAGTTCTTC
TRBJ2-3	NA	TRBV29-1	NA	CSVQPPSVSTDTQYF	TGCAGCGTTCAACCTCCTAGCGTGAGCACAGATACGCAGTATTTT
TRBJ1-3	NA	TRBV29-1	few	CSVVESNSGNTIYF	TGCAGCGTTGTTGAGAGCAACTCTGGAAACACCATATATTTT
TRBJ2-1	TRBD1	TRBV2	NA	CASSDPRTGGRNEQFF	TGTGCCAGCAGTGACCCACGGACAGGGGGCAGGAATGAGCAGTTCTTC
TRBJ2-3	NA	TRBV25-1	NA	CASSEPTRGTDTQYF	TGTGCCAGCAGTGAACCTACTAGAGGTACAGATACGCAGTATTTT
TRBJ2-5	NA	TRBV2	NA	CASSEALRGGLQETQYF	TGTGCCAGCAGTGAAGCGCTTCGAGGGGGTCTTCAGGAGACCCAGTACTTC
TRBJ2-7	TRBD1	TRBV4-2	NA	CASSQEGQGTYEQYF	TGTGCCAGCAGCCAAGAGGGACAGGGAACCTACGAGCAGTACTTC
TRBJ2-7	TRBD1	TRBV7-9	NA	CASSLDRGFKYF	TGTGCCAGCAGCCTGGACAGGGGTTTCAAGTACTTC
TRBJ2-1	TRBD1	TRBV7-9	NA	CASSLAQGADNEQFF	TGTGCCAGCAGCTTAGCGCAGGGGGCAGACAATGAGCAGTTCTTC
TRBJ2-3	NA	TRBV7-9	NA	CASRSGQATDTQYF	TGTGCCAGCAGGTCAGGGCAGGCGACAGATACGCAGTATTTT
TRBJ1-2	NA	TRBV5-1	NA	CASSLVAGHGYTF	TGCGCCAGCAGCTTGGTGGCAGGGCATGGCTACACCTTC